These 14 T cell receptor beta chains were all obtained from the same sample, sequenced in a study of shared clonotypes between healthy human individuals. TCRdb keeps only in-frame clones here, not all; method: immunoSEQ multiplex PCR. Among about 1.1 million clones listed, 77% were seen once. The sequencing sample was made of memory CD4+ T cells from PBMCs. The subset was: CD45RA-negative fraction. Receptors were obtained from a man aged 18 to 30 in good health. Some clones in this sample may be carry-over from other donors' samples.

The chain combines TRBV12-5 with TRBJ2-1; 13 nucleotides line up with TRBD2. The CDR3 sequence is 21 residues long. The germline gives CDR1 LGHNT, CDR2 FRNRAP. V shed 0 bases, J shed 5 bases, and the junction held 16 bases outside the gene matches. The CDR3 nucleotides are TGTGCTAGTGGTTTGGTAACAGGACTAGCGGGAGTAAGTGGGGACCACAATGAGCAGTTCTTC. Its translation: CASGLVTGLAGVSGDHNEQFF.

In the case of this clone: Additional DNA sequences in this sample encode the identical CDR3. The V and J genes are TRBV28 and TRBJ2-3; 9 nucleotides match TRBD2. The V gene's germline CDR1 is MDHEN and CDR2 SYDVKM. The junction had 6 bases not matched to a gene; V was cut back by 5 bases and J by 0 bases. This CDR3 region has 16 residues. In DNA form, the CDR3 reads TGTGCCAGCAGTCTGGGACTAGCTGCTAGCACAGATACGCAGTATTTT. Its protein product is CASSLGLAASTDTQYF.

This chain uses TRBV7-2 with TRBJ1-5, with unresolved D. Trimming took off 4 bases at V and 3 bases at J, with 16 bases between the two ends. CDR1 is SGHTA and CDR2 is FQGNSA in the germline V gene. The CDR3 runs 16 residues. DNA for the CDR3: TGTGCCAGCAGCTACCAACGTGGACGGCCCAATCAGCCCCAGCATTTT. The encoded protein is CASSYQRGRPNQPQHF.

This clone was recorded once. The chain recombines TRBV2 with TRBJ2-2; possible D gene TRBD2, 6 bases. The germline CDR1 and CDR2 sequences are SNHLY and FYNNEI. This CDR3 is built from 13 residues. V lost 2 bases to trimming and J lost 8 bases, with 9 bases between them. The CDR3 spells CASSERREGELFF. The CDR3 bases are TGTGCCAGCAGTGAACGGAGGGAAGGGGAGCTGTTTTTT.

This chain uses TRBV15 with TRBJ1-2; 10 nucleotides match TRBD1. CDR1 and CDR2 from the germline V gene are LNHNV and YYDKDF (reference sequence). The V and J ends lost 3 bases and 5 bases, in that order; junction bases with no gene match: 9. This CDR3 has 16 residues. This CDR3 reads CATSRGDRGQGYGYTF. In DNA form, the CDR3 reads TGTGCCACCAGCAGGGGGGACAGGGGCCAAGGGTATGGCTACACCTTC.

The CDR3 nucleotides read TGTGCCAGCCACTTATCAGGGACAGGGCTTTCCTACGAGCAGTACTTC. Its translation is CASHLSGTGLSYEQYF. The rearrangement links TRBV5-6 to TRBJ2-7, with 9 bases lining up with TRBD1. CDR3 length equals 16 residues. The V gene's germline CDR1 is SGHDT and CDR2 YYEEEE. V gave up 7 bases and J gave up 1 base; unmatched junction bases: 12.

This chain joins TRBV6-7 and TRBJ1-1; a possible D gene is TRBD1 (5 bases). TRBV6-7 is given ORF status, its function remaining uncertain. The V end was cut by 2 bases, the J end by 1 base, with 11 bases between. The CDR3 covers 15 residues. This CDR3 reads CASSYEGTKNTEAFF. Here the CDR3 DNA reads TGTGCCAGCAGTTACGAGGGGACCAAGAACACTGAAGCTTTCTTT.

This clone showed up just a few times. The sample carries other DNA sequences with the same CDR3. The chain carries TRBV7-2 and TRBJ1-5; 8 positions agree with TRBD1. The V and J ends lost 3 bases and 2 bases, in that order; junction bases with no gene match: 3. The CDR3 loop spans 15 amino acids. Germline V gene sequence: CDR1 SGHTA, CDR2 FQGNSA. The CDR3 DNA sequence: TGTGCCAGCAGCTTGACAGGGGAGGGCAATCAGCCCCAGCATTTT. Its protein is CASSLTGEGNQPQHF. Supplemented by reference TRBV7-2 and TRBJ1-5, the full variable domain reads GAGVSQSPSNKVTEKGKDVELRCDPISGHTALYWYRQSLGQGLEFLIYFQGNSAPDKSGLPSDRFSAERTGGSVSTLTIQRTQQEDSAVYLCASSLTGEGNQPQHFGDGTRLSIL.

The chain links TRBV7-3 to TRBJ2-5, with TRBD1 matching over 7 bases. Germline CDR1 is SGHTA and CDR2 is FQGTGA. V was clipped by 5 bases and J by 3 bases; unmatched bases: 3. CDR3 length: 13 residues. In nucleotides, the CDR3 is TGTGCCAGCAGCCCGGGACAGAAAGAGACCCAGTACTTC. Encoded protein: CASSPGQKETQYF.

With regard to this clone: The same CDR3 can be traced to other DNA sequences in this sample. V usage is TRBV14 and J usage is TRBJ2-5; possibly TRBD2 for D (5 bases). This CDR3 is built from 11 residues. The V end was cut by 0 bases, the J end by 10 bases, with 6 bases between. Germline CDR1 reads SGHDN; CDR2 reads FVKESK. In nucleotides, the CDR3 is TGTGCCAGCAGCCAAGAGGGGAGCCAGTACTTC. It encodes CASSQEGSQYF.

This CDR3 reads CASSPMTGGYNEQFF. The CDR3 bases are TGTGCCAGCTCACCTATGACAGGGGGCTACAATGAGCAGTTCTTC. J is TRBJ2-1 and V is TRBV18; 9 positions match TRBD1. V dropped 3 bases and J dropped 3; count of bases not matched to a gene: 3. The germline V gene has CDR1 KGHSH and CDR2 LQKENI. The CDR3 consists of 15 residues.

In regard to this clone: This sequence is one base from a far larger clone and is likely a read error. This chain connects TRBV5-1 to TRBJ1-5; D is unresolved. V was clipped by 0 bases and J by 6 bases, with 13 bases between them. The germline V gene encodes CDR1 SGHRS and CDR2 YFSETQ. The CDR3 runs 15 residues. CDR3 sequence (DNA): TGCGCCAGCAGCTTGGAGAGGGCTCGTGGTCAGCCCCAGCATTTT. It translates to CASSLERARGQPQHF.

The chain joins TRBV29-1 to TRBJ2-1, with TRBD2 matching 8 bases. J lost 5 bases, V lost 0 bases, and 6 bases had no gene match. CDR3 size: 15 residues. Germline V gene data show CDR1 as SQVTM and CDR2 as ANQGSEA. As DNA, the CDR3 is TGCAGCGTTGAAGATGGGGGACTAGGTCACAATGAGCAGTTCTTC. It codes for CSVEDGGLGHNEQFF.

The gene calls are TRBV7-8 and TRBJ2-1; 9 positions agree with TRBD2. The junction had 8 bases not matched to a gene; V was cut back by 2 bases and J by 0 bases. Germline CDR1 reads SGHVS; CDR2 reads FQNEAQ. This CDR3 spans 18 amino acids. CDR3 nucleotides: TGTGCCAGCAGCTTATTTAGTGGCGGGAGGGGCTCCTACAATGAGCAGTTCTTC. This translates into CASSLFSGGRGSYNEQFF.